Shown below are 16 T cell receptor beta chains from a single sample sequenced in a study of OX40 agonist ivuxolimab in advanced cancers. Repertoires were generated with immunoSEQ multiplex PCR, while TCRdb's copy carries only in-frame clones and drops some. The table shows tens of thousands of clones, with 70% to 90% occurring only once. The material sequenced was CD4+ or CD8+ T cells sorted from blood, taken in a trial of the OX40 agonist ivuxolimab. These receptors originate from an adult with an advanced solid tumor such as melanoma, head and neck, liver or kidney cancer.

This chain links TRBV7-9 with TRBJ2-3; D call uncertain. Germline V gene lookup returns CDR1 SEHNR and CDR2 FQNEAQ (reference sequence). The CDR3 loop spans 13 amino acids. V lost 5 bases and J lost 2, with 8 bases in between. The CDR3 region has the DNA TGTGCCAGCAGCCCACAGCTCACAGATACGCAGTATTTT. Residues: CASSPQLTDTQYF.

The chain uses TRBV5-4 and TRBJ2-5, with TRBD1 matching over 10 bases. Germline V gene sequence: CDR1 SGHNT, CDR2 YYREEE (reference sequence). The CDR3 is 14 amino acids. With V trimmed by 3 bases and J by 5 bases, 4 bases remained unmatched. The CDR3 spells CASSSGQGRETQYF. As DNA, the CDR3 is TGTGCCAGCAGCTCGGGACAGGGGAGGGAGACCCAGTACTTC.

The V call is TRBV7-2, the J call TRBJ2-5; a weak D match, TRBD2 (6 bases). The CDR3 totals 13 residues. V lost 6 bases and J lost 5, with 13 bases in between. Germline V gives CDR1 SGHTA, CDR2 FQGNSA. This CDR3 reads CASSPGGGETQYF. The CDR3 coding sequence is TGTGCCAGCAGTCCTGGTGGGGGGGAGACCCAGTACTTC.

This clone turned up a few times. The V gene is TRBV7-2, the J gene TRBJ2-7; 8 bases match TRBD2. This CDR3 has 15 amino acids. Per the germline V gene, CDR1 is SGHTA and CDR2 is FQGNSA. V lost 4 bases to trimming and J lost 0 bases; unmatched junction nucleotides: 5. CDR3 coding DNA: TGTGCCAGCAGCTCAAGCGGGGGCAACTCCTACGAGCAGTACTTC. Translation: CASSSSGGNSYEQYF.

This chain joins TRBV4-2 and TRBJ2-4; TRBD2 is a possible D gene (6 bases). V was cut by 0 bases and J by 13 bases, with 13 bases left in between. This CDR3 is 13 amino acids long. Germline CDR1 and CDR2: LGHNA and YNFKEQ. The CDR3 nucleotides read TGTGCCAGCAGCCAAGATGGCGGGGCGAAGCAGTACTTC. It translates to CASSQDGGAKQYF.

There are a few counts of this clone. The sample holds other DNA sequences that translate to the same CDR3. The V call is TRBV7-3, the J call TRBJ2-2; the match to TRBD1 covers 7 bases. Germline CDR1 SGHTA, CDR2 FQGTGA. The CDR3 length is 14 residues. V dropped 8 bases and J dropped 2; count of bases not matched to a gene: 5. For the CDR3, the DNA is TGTGCCAGCCGGGACAGCGGCAACACCGGGGAGCTGTTTTTT. Protein sequence: CASRDSGNTGELFF.

V usage is TRBV5-1 and J usage is TRBJ2-3; D is unclear. V lost 4 bases and J 2 bases, leaving 20 bases between the germline ends. This CDR3 has 17 amino acids. Germline V gene sequence: CDR1 SGHRS, CDR2 YFSETQ. CDR3 sequence reads: CASSLGLQPKDTDTQYF. CDR3 in DNA: TGCGCCAGCAGCCTCGGGCTACAGCCGAAGGACACAGATACGCAGTATTTT.

The chain has TRBV5-4 and TRBJ1-1; perhaps TRBD1 as D (6 bases). Trimming stripped 4 bases from V and 5 bases from J, with 18 bases between. The CDR3 is 15 residues long. From germline, CDR1 is SGHNT and CDR2 YYREEE (reference sequence). The CDR3 sequence is CASSQAQGSRTEAFF. The CDR3 coding sequence is TGTGCCAGCAGCCAAGCGCAGGGGTCCAGGACTGAAGCTTTCTTT.

The chain recombines TRBV28 with TRBJ2-3; 15 bases map to TRBD2. J lost 4 bases, V lost 6 bases, and 8 bases had no gene match. CDR3 size: 17 residues. The germline CDR1 and CDR2 sequences are MDHEN and SYDVKM. In nucleotides, the CDR3 is TGTGCCAGCAGACATCGGACTAGCGGGAGGGCGGCAGATACGCAGTATTTT. Its protein is CASRHRTSGRAADTQYF. The full variable domain, completed using reference TRBV28 and TRBJ2-3, is DVKVTQSSRYLVKRTGEKVFLECVQDMDHENMFWYRQDPGLGLRLIYFSYDVKMKEKGDIPEGYSVSREKKERFSLILESASTNQTSMYLCASRHRTSGRAADTQYFGPGTRLTVL.

This sequence joins TRBV4-2 and TRBJ2-7; D remains unclear. The CDR3 covers 13 residues. Germline V gene lookup returns CDR1 LGHNA and CDR2 YNFKEQ. V was trimmed by 4 bases and J by 0 bases, leaving 7 bases between them. CDR3 amino acids: CASSPHPSYEQYF. CDR3 in DNA: TGTGCCAGCAGCCCCCATCCCTCCTACGAGCAGTACTTC.

The chain has TRBV25-1 and TRBJ2-6; TRBD1 might be the D (6 bases). The CDR3 is 16 residues long. V dropped 1 base and J dropped 4 bases, with 11 bases sitting between them. Germline values: CDR1 MGHDK, CDR2 SYGVNS. CDR3: CASSESPGAGANVLTF. CDR3 coding DNA: TGTGCCAGCAGTGAATCCCCAGGGGCCGGGGCCAACGTCCTGACTTTC.

The chain is built from TRBV10-3 and TRBJ2-5, with 9 bases matching TRBD2. This CDR3 comprises 14 residues. Looked up from germline, CDR1 is ENHRY and CDR2 is SYGVKD. V gave up 4 bases and J gave up 4 bases; unmatched junction bases: 4. The CDR3 here is CAISAAGGAETQYF. In DNA, the CDR3 is TGTGCCATCAGTGCGGCGGGGGGGGCAGAGACCCAGTACTTC.

The chain uses TRBV7-3 and TRBJ2-2; TRBD2 is a possible D gene (5 bases). Looked up from germline, CDR1 is SGHTA and CDR2 is FQGTGA. The CDR3 sequence is 12 residues long. Trimming took off 5 bases at V and 7 bases at J, with 8 bases between the two ends. The CDR3 loop is CASSRAGGELFF. DNA of the CDR3: TGTGCCAGCAGCCGGGCGGGCGGGGAGCTGTTTTTT.

About this clone: The junction departs from germline at one end; a sequencing error may be responsible. This CDR3 is CASSQGTGSFEELFF. In nucleotides, the CDR3 is TGTGCCAGCAGTCAAGGGACAGGGAGTTTTGAGGAACTGTTTTTT. The chain combines TRBV4-2 with TRBJ1-4; 9 bases match TRBD1. The germline gives CDR1 LGHNA, CDR2 YNFKEQ. The CDR3 is 15 amino acids.

The chain is built from TRBV11-3 and TRBJ2-3, with 8 bases that match TRBD2. Germline V gene sequence: CDR1 SGHNT, CDR2 YENEEA. Trimming removed 5 bases from V and 7 bases from J; junction bases left unmatched: 11. The CDR3 extends over 15 amino acids. CDR3 DNA: TGTGCCAGCAGCCCGGCGAGCGGCGGGGGGAATACGCAGTATTTT. Protein sequence: CASSPASGGGNTQYF.

The chain has TRBV5-6 and TRBJ1-3; 12 nucleotides align to TRBD1. Germline-derived CDR1 and CDR2 are SGHDT and YYEEEE. With 3 bases clipped from V and 3 bases from J, the junction kept 7 bases outside the gene matches. The CDR3 spans 17 residues. In nucleotides, the CDR3 is TGTGCCAGCAGCTCCGAAGGGACAGGGGGCTTTGGAAACACCATATATTTT. This translates into CASSSEGTGGFGNTIYF.